A selection of T cell receptor beta chains follows, all from one sample in a study of shared clonotypes between healthy human individuals. The method was immunoSEQ multiplex PCR; TCRdb's version includes in-frame clones alone and lacks a portion of them. The table shows 550,000 to 700,000 clones, with around four fifths occurring only once. The sample was memory CD4+ T cells sorted from blood. These receptors were taken from a woman aged 30 to 39 in good health. Both conserved end residues are part of each CDR3. A D gene is named only where the DNA matches it firmly. Size is stated for part of the rows, as once, few or many counts, or as a class when the clone is expanded.

size	J	V	D	CDR3	DNA
-	TRBJ2-1	TRBV15	-	CATSEHTRGNEQFF	TGTGCCACCAGCGAACACACTAGGGGCAATGAGCAGTTCTTC
-	TRBJ2-5	TRBV5-8	TRBD1	CASSQRTGGETQYF	TGTGCCAGCAGTCAAAGGACAGGGGGAGAGACCCAGTACTTC
many	TRBJ2-4	TRBV10-2	-	CASSQQASTKNIQYF	TGCGCCAGCAGCCAACAGGCCTCGACAAAAAACATTCAGTACTTC
-	TRBJ2-2	TRBV4-1	-	CASSQGDRLAGGELFF	TGCGCCAGCAGCCAAGGAGACAGGCTAGCAGGCGGGGAGCTGTTTTTT
-	TRBJ2-7	TRBV6-6	TRBD2	CASSPGTSGDQYF	TGTGCCAGCAGTCCCGGGACTAGCGGGGACCAGTACTTC
few	TRBJ1-5	TRBV6-6	-	CASSYGGSNQPQHF	TGTGCCAGCAGTTACGGGGGAAGCAATCAGCCCCAGCATTTT
few	TRBJ2-5	TRBV29-1	-	CSVASRRTQETQYF	TGCAGCGTTGCGTCAAGGCGGACCCAAGAGACCCAGTACTTC
many	TRBJ2-1	TRBV15	TRBD2	CATSRGTRHNEQFF	TGTGCCACCAGCAGAGGGACTAGACACAATGAGCAGTTCTTC
once	TRBJ2-7	TRBV7-8	TRBD2	CASSSGTSGGAYEQYF	TGTGCCAGCAGCAGCGGGACTAGCGGGGGAGCCTACGAGCAGTACTTC
-	TRBJ2-5	TRBV25-1	-	CASSDRVGETQYF	TGTGCCAGCAGTGACAGGGTAGGGGAGACCCAGTACTTC
-	TRBJ1-2	TRBV5-8	-	CASSAYRDGYTF	TGTGCCAGCAGCGCATACAGGGATGGCTACACCTTC
-	TRBJ1-5	TRBV2	-	CASTWDYSNQPQHF	TGTGCCAGCACCTGGGATTATAGCAATCAGCCCCAGCATTTT
-	TRBJ1-2	TRBV7-6	-	CASSSVVGGTYNYGYTF	TGTGCCAGCAGCTCGGTGGTCGGGGGGACTTATAACTATGGCTACACCTTC
-	TRBJ2-7	TRBV5-1	-	CASSRGTSSYEQYF	TGCGCCAGCAGCCGCGGGACCTCCTCCTACGAGCAGTACTTC
-	TRBJ1-1	TRBV28	TRBD1	CASRRTGVAFF	TGTGCCAGCAGGAGGACAGGCGTCGCTTTCTTT
-	TRBJ2-7	TRBV27	TRBD2	CASSKRPGLAGSYEQYF	TGTGCCAGCAGTAAACGTCCGGGACTAGCGGGAAGCTACGAGCAGTACTTC
-	TRBJ2-1	TRBV28	TRBD2	CASSLVSLAGLNEQFF	TGTGCCAGCAGTTTAGTGTCGCTAGCGGGACTCAATGAGCAGTTCTTC
few	TRBJ1-1	TRBV18	-	CASSQTRTEAFF	TGTGCCAGCTCACAAACAAGGACTGAAGCTTTCTTT
many	TRBJ2-1	TRBV6-4	-	CASSRRGNNNEQFF	TGTGCCAGCAGTCGCCGGGGCAATAACAATGAGCAGTTCTTC
-	TRBJ2-7	TRBV10-2	-	CASSTGSPTYEQYF	TGCGCCAGCAGTACCGGGTCCCCCACCTACGAGCAGTACTTC
once	TRBJ1-3	TRBV2	TRBD1	CASRSIQGLGGNTIYF	TGTGCCAGCAGATCAATACAGGGGCTTGGTGGAAACACCATATATTTT
-	TRBJ1-1	TRBV27	-	CASSSTGTRYSEAFF	TGTGCCAGCAGTTCTACCGGGACAAGATACTCTGAAGCTTTCTTT
-	TRBJ2-7	TRBV10-3	TRBD2	CAISEFLGTSGNEQYF	TGTGCCATCAGTGAGTTCCTGGGGACTAGCGGAAACGAGCAGTACTTC
-	TRBJ2-3	TRBV29-1	TRBD1	CSVDRSTDTQYF	TGCAGCGTGGACAGGTCCACAGATACGCAGTATTTT
-	TRBJ2-3	TRBV6-5	TRBD2	CASSWGLAGDRPAQYF	TGTGCCAGCAGTTGGGGACTAGCGGGAGACCGTCCGGCGCAGTATTTT
-	TRBJ2-7	TRBV9	TRBD1	CASSAPRQGVYEQYF	TGTGCCAGCAGCGCTCCGAGACAGGGAGTCTACGAGCAGTACTTC
-	TRBJ2-3	TRBV5-1	TRBD2	CASSPDGPSGTRTDTQYF	TGCGCCAGCAGCCCGGACGGCCCTAGCGGGACGAGGACAGATACGCAGTATTTT
once	TRBJ1-1	TRBV29-1	-	CSVVGSMNTEAFF	TGCAGCGTTGTTGGGAGCATGAACACTGAAGCTTTCTTT
few	TRBJ2-7	TRBV21-1	-	CASSKGCCGEQYF	TGTGCCAGCAGCAAAGGATGTTGCGGGGAGCAGTACTTC
once	TRBJ1-5	TRBV28	TRBD1	CASSSRQGVRPQHF	TGTGCCAGCAGTTCCCGACAGGGGGTTAGGCCCCAGCATTTT
-	TRBJ2-7	TRBV30	-	CAWTPPGGASYEQYF	TGTGCCTGGACCCCCCCGGGTGGGGCCTCCTACGAGCAGTACTTC
-	TRBJ2-2	TRBV4-2	-	CASSQKRQAENGELFF	TGTGCCAGCAGCCAGAAAAGACAGGCGGAAAACGGGGAGCTGTTTTTT
-	TRBJ1-2	TRBV27	TRBD1	CASKGQENYGYTF	TGTGCCAGCAAAGGACAGGAGAACTATGGCTACACCTTC
-	TRBJ2-5	TRBV18	TRBD2	CASSPPSGRVETQYF	TGTGCCAGCTCACCACCCAGCGGGAGGGTAGAGACCCAGTACTTC
-	TRBJ1-2	TRBV5-4	-	CASSLARVVDGYTF	TGTGCCAGCAGCTTGGCCCGGGTGGTGGATGGCTACACCTTC
-	TRBJ2-7	TRBV6-6	-	CASSSEFREQYF	TGTGCCAGCAGTTCCGAGTTTCGCGAGCAGTACTTC
-	TRBJ2-7	TRBV7-2	-	CASSQGVGLEQYF	TGTGCCAGCAGCCAAGGGGTCGGCCTCGAGCAGTACTTC
once	TRBJ1-2	TRBV6-5	TRBD1	CASRRLTGGGGYTF	TGTGCCAGCAGACGACTGACAGGGGGCGGCGGCTACACCTTC
-	TRBJ1-2	TRBV28	-	CASSSPNGQKNYGYTF	TGTGCCAGCAGTTCCCCAAATGGACAGAAGAACTATGGCTACACCTTC
-	TRBJ1-3	TRBV30	TRBD1	CAWAVTGAPGNTIYF	TGTGCCTGGGCCGTGACAGGGGCCCCTGGAAACACCATATATTTT